These 13 T cell receptor beta chains were all obtained from the same sample, sequenced in a study of T cell responses to AZD1222 COVID-19 vaccine. Generated by immunoSEQ multiplex PCR, the TCRdb table keeps only in-frame clones and is missing some. The sample holds some 170,000 clones; approximately 92% are singletons and the top ten take more than 0.85%. The sample in question was peripheral blood, obtained 28 days after the second dose of the MenACWY control vaccine. These TCRs come from an adult who received the MenACWY meningococcal vaccine as a control.

This clone was detected only once. The chain uses TRBV5-1 and TRBJ1-6; 7 bases agree with TRBD1. J lost 6 bases, V lost 3 bases, and 3 bases had no gene match. This CDR3 spans 14 amino acids. CDR1 is SGHRS, CDR2 YFSETQ, per germline. CDR3 nucleotides: TGCGCCAGCAGCTGGGACAGCGGTAATTCACCCCTCCACTTT. This encodes CASSWDSGNSPLHF. Full variable domain (missing parts from reference TRBV5-1 and TRBJ1-6): KAGVTQTPRYLIKTRGQQVTLSCSPISGHRSVSWYQQTPGQGLQFLFEYFSETQRNKGNFPGRFSGRQFSNSRSEMNVSTLELGDSALYLCASSWDSGNSPLHFGNGTRLTVT.

The rearrangement joins TRBV11-1 to TRBJ2-1; D may be TRBD1 (5 bases). The length of the CDR3 is 16 residues. The V gene's germline CDR1 is SGHAT and CDR2 FQDESV (reference sequence). V dropped 3 bases and J dropped 5 bases, with 17 bases sitting between them. CDR3 DNA: TGTGCCAGCAGCTTTTGGGGCCAAAGTAACCACAATGAGCAGTTCTTC. This translates into CASSFWGQSNHNEQFF.

The table lists this clone with a count of one. The gene calls are TRBV28 and TRBJ2-1, with D unclear. This CDR3 comprises 15 residues. Germline assignment: CDR1 MDHEN and CDR2 SYDVKM. V shed 6 bases and J shed 1 base, with 13 bases lying between them. CDR3: CASRNLLRSYNEQFF. The DNA for the CDR3 is TGTGCCAGCAGAAATCTTCTGCGTTCCTACAATGAGCAGTTCTTC.

In its sample, this clone was seen once. This chain joins TRBV28 and TRBJ1-2, with D maybe TRBD1 (5 bases). Trimming removed 6 bases from V and 5 bases from J, with 10 bases in between. CDR3 size: 12 residues. Germline V lookup: CDR1 MDHEN, CDR2 SYDVKM. This CDR3 is CASRTGSYGYTF. The CDR3 DNA follows: TGTGCCAGCAGAACAGGTTCTTATGGCTACACCTTC.

The chain employs TRBV16 and TRBJ1-2; D not resolved. The CDR3 length is 14 residues. CDR1 is KGHSY and CDR2 is FQNENV in the germline V gene. V was pared by 2 bases and J by 2 bases, with 9 bases between. CDR3 sequence (DNA): TGTGCCAGCAGCCAAGACGGCCTAAACTATGGCTACACCTTC. This gives the protein CASSQDGLNYGYTF. Using reference TRBV16 and TRBJ1-2 for the parts outside the CDR3, the full variable domain is GEEVAQTPKHLVRGEGQKAKLYCAPIKGHSYVFWYQQVLKNEFKFLISFQNENVFDETGMPKERFSAKCLPNSPCSLEIQATKLEDSAVYFCASSQDGLNYGYTFGSGTRLTVV.

The genes are TRBV20-1 and TRBJ1-5; D unclear. CDR3 length equals 14 residues. The germline CDR1 and CDR2 sequences are DFQATT and SNEGSKA (reference sequence). V was clipped by 3 bases and J by 2 bases, with 11 bases between them. In DNA form, the CDR3 reads TGCAGTGCTAGTGGGAGCCCGGGCAATCAGCCCCAGCATTTT. Translating it yields CSASGSPGNQPQHF.

The chain uses TRBV18 and TRBJ2-1; D remains ambiguous. Germline V gives CDR1 KGHSH, CDR2 LQKENI. This CDR3 is built from 13 residues. V was clipped by 1 base and J by 8 bases, with 9 bases between them. In nucleotides, the CDR3 is TGTGCCAGCTCACCACGGCTACTGGATGAGCAGTTCTTC. Translation: CASSPRLLDEQFF.

The V call is TRBV5-4, the J call TRBJ1-6; 7 bases are shared with TRBD1. Looked up from germline, CDR1 is SGHNT and CDR2 is YYREEE (reference sequence). The CDR3 is made up of 15 amino acids. V dropped 4 bases and J dropped 10; count of bases not matched to a gene: 11. The CDR3 DNA is TGTGCCAGCAGCCCACCCGGACAGGCTTACTCACCCCTCCACTTT. Protein: CASSPPGQAYSPLHF.

This clone was detected only a few times. This chain connects TRBV20-1 to TRBJ1-2; the D is unclear. V shed 3 bases and J shed 5 bases, with 13 bases lying between them. Per germline, CDR1 DFQATT and CDR2 SNEGSKA (reference sequence). The CDR3 totals 13 residues. In DNA form, the CDR3 reads TGCAGTGCTAGTCCGGGGATTGGGTATGGCTACACCTTC. Protein sequence: CSASPGIGYGYTF.

Worth noting for this clone: The sample carries other DNA sequences with the same CDR3. The chain links TRBV30 to TRBJ1-5; D gene ambiguous. The CDR3 totals 13 residues. Germline V gene sequence: CDR1 GTSNPN, CDR2 SVGIG (reference sequence). Trimming shortened V by 0 bases and J by 5 bases, and 8 bases separated the two germline ends. The CDR3 coding sequence is TGTGCCTGGAGTGTCGGATCAGATCAGCCCCAGCATTTT. Its protein product is CAWSVGSDQPQHF.

CDR3 sequence (DNA): TGCGCCAGCGGGGATACTGCGAACTATGGCTACACCTTC. It translates to CASGDTANYGYTF. The chain has TRBV5-1 and TRBJ1-2, with D unclear. Germline V gene data show CDR1 as SGHRS and CDR2 as YFSETQ. Trimming took off 7 bases at V and 2 bases at J, with 12 bases between the two ends. The CDR3 extends over 13 amino acids.

The chain is built from TRBV5-1 and TRBJ1-6; D might be TRBD1 (6 bases). This CDR3 is built from 15 residues. V lost 2 bases, J lost 10 bases, and 16 bases lay in between. The germline V gene encodes CDR1 SGHRS and CDR2 YFSETQ. The DNA for the CDR3 is TGCGCCAGCAGCTTAGAGACAGGACTAAGCTCACCCCTCCACTTT. This gives the protein CASSLETGLSSPLHF.

This clone has only one observation. The chain joins TRBV19 to TRBJ1-3; possibly TRBD1 for D (5 bases). Germline loops: CDR1 LNHDA, CDR2 SQIVND (reference sequence). The CDR3 covers 16 residues. Trimming stripped 4 bases from V and 2 bases from J, with 15 bases between. CDR3 sequence reads: CASSRVEGSTGNTIYF. The CDR3 region has the DNA TGTGCCAGTAGTAGAGTGGAGGGGTCCACTGGAAACACCATATATTTT.